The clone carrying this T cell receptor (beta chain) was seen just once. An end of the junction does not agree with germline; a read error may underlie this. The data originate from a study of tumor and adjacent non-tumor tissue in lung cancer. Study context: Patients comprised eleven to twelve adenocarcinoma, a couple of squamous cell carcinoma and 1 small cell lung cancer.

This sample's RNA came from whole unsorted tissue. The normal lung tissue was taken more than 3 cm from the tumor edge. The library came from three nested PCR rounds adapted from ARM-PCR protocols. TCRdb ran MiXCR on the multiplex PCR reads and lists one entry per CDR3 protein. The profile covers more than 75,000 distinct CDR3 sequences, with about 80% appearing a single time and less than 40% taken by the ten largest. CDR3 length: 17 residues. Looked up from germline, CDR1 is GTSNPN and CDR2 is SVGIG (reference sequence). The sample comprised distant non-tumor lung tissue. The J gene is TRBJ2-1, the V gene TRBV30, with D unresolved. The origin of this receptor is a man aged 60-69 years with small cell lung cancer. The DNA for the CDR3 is TGTGCCTGGAAGGCTGGTTGGGCTCTTAGCTCCTTCAATGAGCAGTTCTTC. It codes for CAWKAGWALSSFNEQFF.